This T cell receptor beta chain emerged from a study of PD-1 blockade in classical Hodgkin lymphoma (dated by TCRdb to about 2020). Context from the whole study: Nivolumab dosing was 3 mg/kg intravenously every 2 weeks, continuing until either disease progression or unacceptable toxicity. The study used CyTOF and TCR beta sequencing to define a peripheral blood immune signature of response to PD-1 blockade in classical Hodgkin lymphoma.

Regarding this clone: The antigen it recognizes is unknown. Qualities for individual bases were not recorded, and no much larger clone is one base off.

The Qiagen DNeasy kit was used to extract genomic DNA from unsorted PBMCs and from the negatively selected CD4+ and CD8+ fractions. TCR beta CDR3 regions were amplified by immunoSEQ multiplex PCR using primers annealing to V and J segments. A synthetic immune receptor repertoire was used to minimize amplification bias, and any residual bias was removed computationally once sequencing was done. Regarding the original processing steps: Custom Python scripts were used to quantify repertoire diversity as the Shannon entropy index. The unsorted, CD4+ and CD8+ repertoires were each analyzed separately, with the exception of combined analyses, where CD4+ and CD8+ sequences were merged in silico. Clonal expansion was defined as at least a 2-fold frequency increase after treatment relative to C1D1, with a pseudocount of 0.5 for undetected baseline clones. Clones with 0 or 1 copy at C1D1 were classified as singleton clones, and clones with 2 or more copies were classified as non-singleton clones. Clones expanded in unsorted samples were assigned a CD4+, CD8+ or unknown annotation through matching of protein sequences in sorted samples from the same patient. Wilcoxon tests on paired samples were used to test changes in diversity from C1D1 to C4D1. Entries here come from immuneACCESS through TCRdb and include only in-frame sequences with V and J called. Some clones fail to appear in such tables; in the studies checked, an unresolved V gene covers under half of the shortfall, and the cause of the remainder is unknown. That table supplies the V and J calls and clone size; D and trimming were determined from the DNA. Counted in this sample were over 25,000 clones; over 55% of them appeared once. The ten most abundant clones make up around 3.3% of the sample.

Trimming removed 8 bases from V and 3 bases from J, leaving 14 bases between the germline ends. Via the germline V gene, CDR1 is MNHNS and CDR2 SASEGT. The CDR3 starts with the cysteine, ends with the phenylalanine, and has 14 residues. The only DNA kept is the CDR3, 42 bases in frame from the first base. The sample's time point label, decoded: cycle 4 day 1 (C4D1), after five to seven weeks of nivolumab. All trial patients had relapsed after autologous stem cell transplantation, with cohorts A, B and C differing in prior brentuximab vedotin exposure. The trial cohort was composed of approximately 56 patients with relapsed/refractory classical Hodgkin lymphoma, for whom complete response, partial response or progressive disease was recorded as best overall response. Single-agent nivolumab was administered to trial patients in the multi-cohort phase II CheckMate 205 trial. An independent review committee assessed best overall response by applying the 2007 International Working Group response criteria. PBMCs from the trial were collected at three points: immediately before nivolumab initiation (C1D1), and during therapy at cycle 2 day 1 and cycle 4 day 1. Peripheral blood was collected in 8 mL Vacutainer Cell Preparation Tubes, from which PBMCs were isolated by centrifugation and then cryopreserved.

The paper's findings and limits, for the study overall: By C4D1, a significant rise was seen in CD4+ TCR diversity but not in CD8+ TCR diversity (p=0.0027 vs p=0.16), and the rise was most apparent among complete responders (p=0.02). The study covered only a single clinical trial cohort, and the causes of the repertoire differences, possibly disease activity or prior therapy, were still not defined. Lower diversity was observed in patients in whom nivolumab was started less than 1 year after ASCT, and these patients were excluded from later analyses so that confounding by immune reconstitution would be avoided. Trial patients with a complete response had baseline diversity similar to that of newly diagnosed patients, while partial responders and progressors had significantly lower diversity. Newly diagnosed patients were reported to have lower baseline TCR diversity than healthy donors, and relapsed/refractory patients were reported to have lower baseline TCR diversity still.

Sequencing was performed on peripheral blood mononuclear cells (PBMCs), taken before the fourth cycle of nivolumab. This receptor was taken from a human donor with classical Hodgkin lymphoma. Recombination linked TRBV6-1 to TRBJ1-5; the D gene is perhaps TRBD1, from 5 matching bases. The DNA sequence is TGTGCCAGCGCCGGTGGGGGGGTCAATCAGCCCCAGCATTTT. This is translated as CASAGGGVNQPQHF.